The T cell receptor beta chain under discussion was sequenced for a study of cytomegalovirus exposure and HLA in healthy donors. Notes on the study in general: Among the most significant clusters, several appeared linked to common viral pathogens in a later analysis. Later findings reportedly placed an Asian-associated ancestry cluster below the roughly 660-donor mean for N-insertions.

Comment on this clone: Its antigen is not known.

The CDR3 spans 16 residues. V lost 1 base and J lost 3, with 10 bases in between. Germline V gene lookup returns CDR1 SGHTA and CDR2 FQGNSA. With 60 Vbeta and 13 Jbeta primers, the PCR was carried out. This table comes from immunoSEQ multiplex PCR, and its TCRdb copy is limited to in-frame clones, with some not included. The sample carries about 180,000 clones, under 85% recorded once. The sequence was obtained from a human donor in good health. Sequencing used PBMCs. The chain combines TRBV7-2 with TRBJ2-6, with unresolved D. CDR3 sequence: CASSLGYLDGANVLTF. CDR3 bases: TGTGCCAGCAGCTTAGGTTACCTAGATGGGGCCAACGTCCTGACTTTC.